These 12 T cell receptor beta chains share one sample of origin, sequenced in a study of T-cell memory formation after mild COVID-19. TCRdb re-called the 5' RACE reads with MiXCR, one entry per CDR3 protein. The repertoire holds fewer than 250,000 distinct CDR3 sequences, 10% seen once, with less than 4% in the top ten. Sequenced: PBMCs or a T cell subset sorted from them (not recorded which). The source is a man aged 18 to 30 who had mild COVID-19 (a few samples of this study predate the infection). Cell type and time point are not known.

This chain links TRBV7-9 with TRBJ2-5; perhaps TRBD2 as D (5 bases). CDR1 is SEHNR and CDR2 is FQNEAQ in the germline V gene (reference sequence). This CDR3 contains 14 residues. Between the trimmed V and J ends, which lost 2 bases and 4 bases, there was a span of 11 bases. CDR3 amino acids: CASSLRAAGETQYF. The CDR3 DNA follows: TGTGCCAGCAGCTTACGGGCCGCGGGAGAGACCCAGTACTTC.

The chain links TRBV7-3 to TRBJ2-3; possible D gene TRBD2, 6 bases. Germline values: CDR1 SGHTA, CDR2 FQGTGA. This CDR3 region has 16 residues. V was trimmed by 3 bases and J by 3 bases, leaving 16 bases between them. The CDR3 spells CASSLSFTGGTDTQYF. DNA of the CDR3: TGTGCCAGCAGCTTGAGTTTTACTGGAGGGACAGATACGCAGTATTTT.

This clonotype has at least ten counts. The chain combines TRBV28 with TRBJ2-7; D call uncertain. Trimming stripped 3 bases from V and 6 bases from J, with 12 bases between. This CDR3 is 13 amino acids long. Germline values: CDR1 MDHEN, CDR2 SYDVKM. The CDR3 DNA reads TGTGCCAGCAGTTTGGTCCAAGGCCCCGAGCAGTACGTC. This encodes CASSLVQGPEQYV.

This chain uses TRBV20-1 with TRBJ2-7; D is undetermined. V gave up 5 bases and J gave up 3 bases, with 14 bases separating them. The CDR3 is made up of 13 amino acids. Germline assignment: CDR1 DFQATT and CDR2 SNEGSKA (reference sequence). The CDR3 nucleotides are TGCAGTGCTCCAGACTCGACCCTCTACGAGCAGTACGTC. It yields the protein CSAPDSTLYEQYV.

This clonotype turned up a few times. At one of its ends the junction is not consistent with the germline gene, which may arise from a read error. The chain combines TRBV7-7 with TRBJ2-3, with 9 bases that match TRBD2. From germline, CDR1 is SSHAT and CDR2 FNYEAQ (reference sequence). There are 14 residues in the CDR3. The CDR3 here is CASSSLAGKDTQYF. CDR3 coding DNA: TGTGCTAGCAGCTCCCTAGCGGGGAAGGATACGCAGTATTTT.

The chain has TRBV15 and TRBJ2-4; tentatively, D is TRBD1 or TRBD2 (5 bases each). This CDR3 is 15 amino acids long. Germline V lookup: CDR1 LNHNV, CDR2 YYDKDF (reference sequence). The V end lost 1 base, the J end lost 3 bases, and 10 bases lay between the germline ends. CDR3 residues: CATSRVRDGKNIQYF. The DNA of the CDR3 is TGTGCCACCAGCAGAGTTCGGGACGGCAAAAACATTCAGTACTTC.

The chain employs TRBV4-3 and TRBJ2-4; 14 bases agree with TRBD2. CDR1 is LGHNA, CDR2 YSLEER, per germline. After removal of 0 bases from V and 9 bases from J, the junction contained 13 bases not matched to a gene. This CDR3 comprises 19 residues. CDR3 sequence: CASSQDLPQRTSGGSIQYF. CDR3 DNA sequence: TGCGCCAGCAGCCAAGATTTGCCCCAAAGGACTAGCGGGGGGAGCATTCAGTACTTC.

At least ten counts were recorded for this clonotype. The chain joins TRBV7-6 to TRBJ2-5, with TRBD2 as a possible D gene (5 bases). V was shortened by 4 bases and J by 9 bases, with 9 bases between the two germline ends. There are 11 residues in the CDR3. In germline, CDR1 is SGHVS, CDR2 FNYEAQ. The CDR3 DNA is TGTGCCAGCAGCTCGGGGAGACCCCAGTACTTC. It is translated as CASSSGRPQYF.

In this sample, this clonotype turned up a few times. The gene calls are TRBV20-1 and TRBJ2-5; 15 nucleotides align to TRBD2. V shed 5 bases and J 5 bases; nucleotides not matched to a gene: 12. The CDR3 extends over 17 amino acids. Germline V gene lookup returns CDR1 DFQATT and CDR2 SNEGSKA (reference sequence). For the CDR3, the DNA is TGCAGTGCTGAACCACGGACTAGCGGGGGGGCCGTGGAGACCCAGTACTTC. Amino acid sequence: CSAEPRTSGGAVETQYF.

This clonotype was picked up a small number of times. This rearrangement joins TRBV20-1 to TRBJ1-2, with D perhaps matching TRBD1 (6 bases). Germline V gene data show CDR1 as DFQATT and CDR2 as SNEGSKA (reference sequence). V was pared by 4 bases and J by 0 bases, with 12 bases between. The CDR3 runs 14 residues. CDR3 bases: TGCAGTGCTAAGTTGGGACACGCTAACTATGGCTACACCTTC. Protein product: CSAKLGHANYGYTF.

The rearrangement links TRBV28 to TRBJ2-1; D may correspond to TRBD1 or TRBD2 (5 bases each). The CDR3 has 15 amino acids. Germline V gene sequence: CDR1 MDHEN, CDR2 SYDVKM. The V end lost 7 bases, the J end lost 6 bases, and 19 bases lay between the germline ends. This chain's CDR3 is CASNPTPPGGNEQFF. CDR3 bases: TGTGCCAGCAATCCGACTCCCCCTGGGGGCAATGAGCAGTTCTTC. The complete variable domain, with remaining parts taken from reference TRBV28 and TRBJ2-1, reads DVKVTQSSRYLVKRTGEKVFLECVQDMDHENMFWYRQDPGLGLRLIYFSYDVKMKEKGDIPEGYSVSREKKERFSLILESASTNQTSMYLCASNPTPPGGNEQFFGPGTRLTVL.

This clonotype was observed a few times. V gene TRBV20-1 combines with J gene TRBJ1-1, with 7 bases that match TRBD1. Losses at the gene ends were 6 bases for V and 2 bases for J; bases not matched to a gene: 6. This CDR3 region has 13 residues. Germline CDR1 DFQATT, CDR2 SNEGSKA (reference sequence). CDR3 DNA sequence: TGCAGTGCCACAGGAGGGGGCAACACTGAAGCTTTCTTT. Translated, it gives CSATGGGNTEAFF.